These 8 T cell receptor beta chains were sequenced from one sample in a study of blood T cell repertoires in COVID-19. Generated by immunoSEQ multiplex PCR, the TCRdb table keeps only in-frame clones and is missing some. Of about 400,000 clones detected, roughly 90% appear once; the ten largest clones hold roughly 2%. The material sequenced was PBMCs or T cells enriched from blood (not recorded which). Every receptor here comes from a woman between 40 and 55 years old with acute COVID-19.

This chain uses TRBV2 with TRBJ2-1, with 8 bases fitting TRBD2. The CDR3 covers 13 residues. CDR1 and CDR2 (germline): SNHLY, FYNNEI. V lost 8 bases, J lost 12 bases, and 12 bases stayed unmatched. The CDR3, as DNA: TGTGCCAGCTCCTCAAACGGGGGGGCAGGGCAGTTCTTC. Translation: CASSSNGGAGQFF.

The chain has TRBV19 and TRBJ2-3; D perhaps matches TRBD2 (5 bases). Germline CDR1 is LNHDA and CDR2 is SQIVND (reference sequence). V shed 9 bases and J shed 0 bases, with 13 bases lying between them. The CDR3 length is 14 residues. The CDR3 bases are TGTGCCAGCCAACGAGGGATTAGCACAGATACGCAGTATTTT. This gives the protein CASQRGISTDTQYF.

This chain joins TRBV3-1 (or the pseudogene TRBV3-2) and TRBJ2-5; 11 positions agree with TRBD2. This CDR3 is built from 15 residues. CDR1 is LGHDT, CDR2 YNNKEL, per germline (reference sequence). Trimming cost V 4 bases and J 4 bases; bases outside gene matches: 5. CDR3 amino acids: CASSPTGTSGETQYF. Written as DNA, the CDR3 is TGTGCCAGCAGCCCCACCGGGACTAGCGGAGAGACCCAGTACTTC.

The chain combines TRBV5-3 with TRBJ1-2, with TRBD1 matching over 8 bases. TRBV5-3 is assigned to the ORF class and has an uncertain function. Unmatched junction bases numbered 8, after V lost 0 bases and J lost 7 bases. CDR3 size: 15 residues. The CDR3 coding sequence is TGTGCCAGAAGCTTGGCTGGGACAGGAAATGGTGGCTACACCTTC. It is translated as CARSLAGTGNGGYTF.

This sequence joins TRBV4-1 and TRBJ1-5; D gene ambiguous. This CDR3 is 14 amino acids long. The germline gives CDR1 MGHRA, CDR2 YSYEKL. With 2 bases removed from V and 5 bases from J, the gap between germline ends came to 10 bases. The CDR3, as DNA: TGCGCCAGCAGCCAAATCGTTCGTGATCAGCCCCAGCATTTT. It encodes CASSQIVRDQPQHF.

CDR3 in DNA: TGCAGTGCCGGGAGGTCTGAAGCTTTCTTT. Residues: CSAGRSEAFF. The J gene is TRBJ1-1, the V gene TRBV20-1, with D unresolved. The CDR3 has 10 amino acids. Per germline, CDR1 DFQATT and CDR2 SNEGSKA (reference sequence). Trimming left V 6 bases short and J 6 bases short, with 8 bases between.

V gene TRBV19 combines with J gene TRBJ1-6; TRBD1 aligns across 10 bases. The CDR3 is 16 amino acids. V gave up 7 bases and J gave up 1 base; unmatched junction bases: 4. Germline CDR1 reads LNHDA; CDR2 reads SQIVND (reference sequence). The DNA for the CDR3 is TGTGCCAGTAAGGGGGGACAGGGGTCCTATAATTCACCCCTCCACTTT. It specifies CASKGGQGSYNSPLHF.

The J gene is TRBJ2-3, the V gene TRBV7-6, with a weak D call TRBD2 (5 bases). CDR3 length: 14 amino acids. Trimming removed 5 bases from V and 3 bases from J, with 12 bases in between. Germline V gene lookup returns CDR1 SGHVS and CDR2 FNYEAQ. CDR3 DNA sequence: TGTGCCAGCAGCCCCGGGGTAGCGACAGATACGCAGTATTTT. Amino acids: CASSPGVATDTQYF. The full variable domain, in which reference TRBV7-6 and TRBJ2-3 provide the parts outside the CDR3, is GAGVSQSPRYKVTKRGQDVALRCDPISGHVSLYWYRQALGQGPEFLTYFNYEAQQDKSGLPNDRFSAERPEGSISTLTIQRTEQRDSAMYRCASSPGVATDTQYFGPGTRLTVL.